This T cell receptor (beta chain) was identified in a study of cytomegalovirus exposure and HLA in healthy donors. About the research overall: A later analysis reported the same platform for the 100 to 150 validation repertoires and the approximately 720 first-cohort repertoires.

This clone appeared once. Its antigen is unknown. Germline V CDR1 and CDR2: SGHTA, FQGNSA. This CDR3 spans 15 amino acids. V shed 2 bases, J shed 1 base, and the junction held 1 base outside the gene matches. Using immunoSEQ multiplex PCR, the repertoire was profiled, and TCRdb retains in-frame clones only, with some absent. In the table there are about 130,000 clones, approximately 89% of which are singletons. Study-wide points: In vitro, three CMV-associated chains proved specific for CMV antigens.

The clonotype was recovered from a woman between 18 and 29 years old in good health and CMV-seropositive. Sequenced: PBMCs. The chain combines TRBV7-2 with TRBJ2-2; 7 bases match TRBD2. Here the CDR3 reads CASSLSGGNTGELFF. The CDR3 bases are TGTGCCAGCAGCTTATCGGGGGGGAACACCGGGGAGCTGTTTTTT.